The 5 T cell receptor beta chains in this list originate from one sample, sequenced in a study of sequential checkpoint blockade in melanoma. Treatment given: randomized to nivolumab then ipilimumab (arm A) or the reverse (arm B). The method was immunoSEQ multiplex PCR; TCRdb's version includes in-frame clones alone and lacks a portion of them. The repertoire has just over 15,000 clones, roughly 82% of them found once; the top ten carry 30%. The sample was CD8+ T cells sorted from blood (inferred from file names), taken from a patient given nivolumab and ipilimumab in sequence. The receptor set was obtained from a human donor with melanoma.

This clone has a handful of counts. Here the CDR3 reads CASSYGRTEAFF. DNA for the CDR3: TGTGCCAGCAGTTACGGCAGGACTGAAGCTTTCTTT. The genes are TRBV6-5 and TRBJ1-1; the D is unclear. Trimming pared 2 bases from V and 5 bases from J, leaving 6 bases between. CDR1 MNHEY and CDR2 SVGAGI come from the germline V gene. There are 12 residues in the CDR3.

As concerns this clone: Compared with germline, one end of the junction differs, possibly owing to a read error. J is TRBJ2-5 and V is TRBV7-7; TRBD1 matches 9 bases. Germline CDR1 and CDR2: SSHAT and FNYEAQ (reference sequence). CDR3 size: 14 residues. The CDR3 DNA sequence: TGTGCTAGCAGCTTAGGGGGACAGGGTGAGACCCAGTACTTC. Its protein is CASSLGGQGETQYF.

V gene TRBV6-4 combines with J gene TRBJ2-6, with D possibly being TRBD2 (6 bases). Trimming shortened V by 6 bases and J by 0 bases, and 15 bases separated the two germline ends. CDR3 length: 17 amino acids. The germline V gene has CDR1 MRHNA and CDR2 SNTAGT. The CDR3 sequence is CASSLTGGGSGANVLTF. CDR3 DNA sequence: TGTGCCAGCAGCCTCACCGGGGGAGGCTCTGGGGCCAACGTCCTGACTTTC.

The chain couples TRBV5-6 to TRBJ1-2; 8 bases map to TRBD1. Trimming removed 7 bases from V and 6 bases from J; junction bases left unmatched: 14. The germline V gene encodes CDR1 SGHDT and CDR2 YYEEEE. This CDR3 contains 15 residues. The CDR3: CASQGPVQGGNGYTF. CDR3 DNA: TGTGCCAGCCAGGGACCCGTACAGGGGGGAAATGGCTACACCTTC.

The chain employs TRBV2 and TRBJ2-2; 7 nucleotides line up with TRBD2. CDR1 and CDR2 (germline): SNHLY, FYNNEI. Trimming took 3 bases from V and 1 from J; bases not matched to a gene: 8. There are 17 residues in the CDR3. CDR3: CASSDLVLAVNTGELFF. The CDR3 bases are TGTGCCAGCAGTGATCTGGTCCTAGCGGTGAACACCGGGGAGCTGTTTTTT.